A single sample is the source of the 3 T cell receptor beta chains below, sequenced in a study of metastatic and nonmetastatic thyroid tumors. TCRdb recomputed clones from the PCR reads via MiXCR. The sample yields some 16,000 clones, roughly 26% seen once. All patients reached thyroid surgery having received no treatment beforehand. Sequenced: tumor tissue. Receptors originate from a male donor with papillary thyroid cancer or a benign thyroid nodule (not recorded which). Some clones in this sample may be carry-over from other donors' samples.

This clone was counted many times. The chain is built from TRBV5-1 and TRBJ2-5, with TRBD1 matching over 9 bases. This CDR3 is built from 15 residues. Germline values: CDR1 SGHRS, CDR2 YFSETQ. Unmatched junction bases numbered 6, after V lost 3 bases and J lost 3 bases. The CDR3 here is CASSSGQGNEETQYF. The CDR3 DNA reads as TGCGCCAGCAGCTCCGGACAGGGGAACGAAGAGACCCAGTACTTC.

The J gene is TRBJ1-2, the V gene TRBV20-1; D is unresolved. CDR1 and CDR2 from the germline V gene are DFQATT and SNEGSKA (reference sequence). The length of the CDR3 is 14 residues. Trimming shortened V by 1 base and J by 2 bases, and 11 bases separated the two germline ends. The CDR3 bases are TGCAGTGCTAGAGGGGCGACGGAAAACTATGGCTACACCTTC. This translates into CSARGATENYGYTF.

This clone has a handful of counts. The chain is built from TRBV7-3 and TRBJ2-2; D is possibly TRBD1 (5 bases). Germline CDR1 and CDR2: SGHTA and FQGTGA. Deletions cut 4 bases from V and 5 bases from J, with 17 bases between. CDR3 length: 16 residues. The CDR3 reads CASSSTPGPETGELFF. In DNA, the CDR3 is TGTGCCAGCAGCTCCACCCCAGGGCCAGAGACCGGGGAGCTGTTTTTT.